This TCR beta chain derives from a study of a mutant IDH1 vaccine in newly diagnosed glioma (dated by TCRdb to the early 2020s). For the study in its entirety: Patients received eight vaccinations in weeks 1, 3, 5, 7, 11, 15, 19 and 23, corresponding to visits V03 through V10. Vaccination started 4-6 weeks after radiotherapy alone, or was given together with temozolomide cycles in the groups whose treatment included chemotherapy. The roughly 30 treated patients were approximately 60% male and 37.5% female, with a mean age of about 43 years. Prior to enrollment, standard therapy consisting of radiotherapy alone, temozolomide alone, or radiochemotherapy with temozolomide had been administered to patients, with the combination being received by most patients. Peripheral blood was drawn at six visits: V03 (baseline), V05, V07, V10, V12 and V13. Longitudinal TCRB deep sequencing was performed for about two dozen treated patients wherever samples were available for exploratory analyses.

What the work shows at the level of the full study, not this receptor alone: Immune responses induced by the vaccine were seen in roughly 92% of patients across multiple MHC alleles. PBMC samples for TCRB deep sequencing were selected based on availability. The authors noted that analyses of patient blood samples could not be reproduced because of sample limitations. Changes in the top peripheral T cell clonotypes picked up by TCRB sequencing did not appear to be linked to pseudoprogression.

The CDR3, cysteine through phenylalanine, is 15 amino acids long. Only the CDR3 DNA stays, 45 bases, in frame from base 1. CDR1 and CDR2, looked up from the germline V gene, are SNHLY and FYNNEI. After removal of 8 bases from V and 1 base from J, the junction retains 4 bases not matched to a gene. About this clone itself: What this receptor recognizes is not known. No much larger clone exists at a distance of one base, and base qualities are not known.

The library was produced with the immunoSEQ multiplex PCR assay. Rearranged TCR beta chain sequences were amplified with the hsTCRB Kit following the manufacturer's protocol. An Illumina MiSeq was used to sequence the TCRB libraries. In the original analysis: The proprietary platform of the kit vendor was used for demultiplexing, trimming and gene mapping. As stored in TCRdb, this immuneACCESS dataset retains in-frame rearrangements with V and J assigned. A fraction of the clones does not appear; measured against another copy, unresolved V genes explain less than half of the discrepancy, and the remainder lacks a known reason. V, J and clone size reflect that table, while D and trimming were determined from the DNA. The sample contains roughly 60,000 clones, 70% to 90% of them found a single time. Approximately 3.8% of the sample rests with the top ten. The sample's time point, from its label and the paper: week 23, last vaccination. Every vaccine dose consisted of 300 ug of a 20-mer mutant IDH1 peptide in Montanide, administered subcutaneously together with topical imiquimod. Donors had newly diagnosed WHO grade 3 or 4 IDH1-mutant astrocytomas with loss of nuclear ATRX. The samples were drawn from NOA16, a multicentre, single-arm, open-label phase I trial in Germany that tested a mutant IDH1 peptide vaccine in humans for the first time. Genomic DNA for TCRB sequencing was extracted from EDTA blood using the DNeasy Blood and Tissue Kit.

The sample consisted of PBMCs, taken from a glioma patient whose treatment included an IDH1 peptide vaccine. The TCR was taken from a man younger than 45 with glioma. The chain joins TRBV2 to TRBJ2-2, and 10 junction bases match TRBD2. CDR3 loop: CASASGGRNTGELFF. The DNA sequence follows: TGTGCCAGCGCTAGCGGGGGCCGGAACACCGGGGAGCTGTTTTTT.